This T cell receptor (beta chain) was observed in a study of shared clonotypes between healthy human individuals. The run depth of the assay was deep. Sorted-subset replicate PCR reactions were performed with around 200 ng DNA, corresponding to roughly 30,000 T cell genomes. Here immunoSEQ multiplex PCR was the method, and the copy in TCRdb shows in-frame clones only, minus some. The table shows 2 million to 2.5 million clones, with about 90% occurring only once. Sequencing was performed on naive CD4+ T cells from PBMCs. Sample subset: CD45RA+ positively selected. The sequence was obtained from a young man in good health. Some clones in this sample may be carry-over from other donors' samples.

CDR3 region: CASSHGLNTDTQYF. CDR3 sequence (DNA): TGTGCCAGCAGCCACGGGTTGAACACAGATACGCAGTATTTT. The chain recombines TRBV6-6 with TRBJ2-3; no firm D call. CDR3 length equals 14 residues. Trimming stripped 6 bases from V and 2 bases from J, with 12 bases between. Germline-derived CDR1 and CDR2 are MNHNY and SVGAGI (reference sequence).